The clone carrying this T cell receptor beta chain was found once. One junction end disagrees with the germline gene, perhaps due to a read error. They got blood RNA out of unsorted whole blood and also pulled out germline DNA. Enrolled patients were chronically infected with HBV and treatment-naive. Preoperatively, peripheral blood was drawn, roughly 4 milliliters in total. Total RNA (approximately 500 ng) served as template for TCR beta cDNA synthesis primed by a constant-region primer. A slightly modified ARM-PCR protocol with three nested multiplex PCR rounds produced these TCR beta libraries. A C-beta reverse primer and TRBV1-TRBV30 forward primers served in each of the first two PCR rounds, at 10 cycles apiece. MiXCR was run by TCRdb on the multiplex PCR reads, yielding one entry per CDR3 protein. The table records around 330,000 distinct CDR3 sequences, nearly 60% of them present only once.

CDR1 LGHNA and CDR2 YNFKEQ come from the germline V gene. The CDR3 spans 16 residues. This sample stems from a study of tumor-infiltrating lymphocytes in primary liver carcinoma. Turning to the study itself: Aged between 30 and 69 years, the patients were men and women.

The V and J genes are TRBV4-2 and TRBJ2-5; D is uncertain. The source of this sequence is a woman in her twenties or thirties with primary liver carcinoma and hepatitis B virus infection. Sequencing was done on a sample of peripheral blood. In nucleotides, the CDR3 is TGTGCAAGCAGCCAAGATTCAGTCGGGTACCAAGAGACCCAGTACTTC. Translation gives CASSQDSVGYQETQYF.